This is a list of T cell receptor beta chains from one sample in a study of cytomegalovirus exposure and HLA in healthy donors. The repertoire was sequenced with immunoSEQ multiplex PCR; TCRdb's copy has only in-frame clones and lacks some. The sample comprises some 120,000 clones, about four fifths of which are singletons, and 20% to 25% rests with the top ten. Sequencing input: PBMCs. The receptor set was obtained from a man aged 25-45 years in good health and CMV-seropositive. The CDR3 runs from the conserved cysteine through the conserved F or W. The order of the fields is CDR3 protein, CDR3 DNA, D gene, V gene, J gene, clone size. The D gene is left open where the match is weak. For some rows the clone size is stated as once, few or many, or as a class when expanded; others skip it.

CDR3: CASRDIGTANQPQHF
DNA: TGTGCCAGCAGAGATATCGGGACAGCCAATCAGCCCCAGCATTTT
D: TRBD1
V: TRBV6-1
J: TRBJ1-5
size: .

CDR3: CASSLDRGRPNTEAFF
DNA: TGTGCCAGCAGCTTAGACAGGGGCAGGCCAAACACTGAAGCTTTCTTT
D: .
V: TRBV11-3
J: TRBJ1-1
size: .

CDR3: CASGSTIPGQGALGTEAFF
DNA: TGTGCTAGTGGTTCGACAATACCGGGACAGGGGGCCCTCGGGACTGAAGCTTTCTTT
D: TRBD1
V: TRBV12-5
J: TRBJ1-1
size: .

CDR3: CASSITLTSGKEFF
DNA: TGTGCCAGCAGTATTACCCTGACTAGCGGGAAGGAGTTCTTC
D: TRBD2
V: TRBV27
J: TRBJ2-1
size: .

CDR3: CASSPRQGEMLGANVLTF
DNA: TGCGCCAGCAGCCCTAGACAGGGGGAAATGTTGGGGGCCAACGTCCTGACTTTC
D: TRBD1
V: TRBV5-1
J: TRBJ2-6
size: .

CDR3: CASSPPRSHSYNEQFF
DNA: TGTGCCAGCAGCCCCCCCCGGTCCCACTCCTACAATGAGCAGTTCTTC
D: .
V: TRBV7-9
J: TRBJ2-1
size: .

CDR3: CASSETGISIYPQHF
DNA: TGTGCCAGCAGTGAAACCGGGATCTCGATTTATCCCCAGCATTTT
D: .
V: TRBV6-1
J: TRBJ1-5
size: .

CDR3: CASSLAPGGSPLHF
DNA: TGTGCCAGCAGCTTAGCCCCCGGCGGTTCACCCCTCCACTTT
D: .
V: TRBV13
J: TRBJ1-6
size: .

CDR3: CARSLGGTALGEQYF
DNA: TGTGCCAGAAGCTTGGGAGGGACAGCACTGGGGGAGCAGTACTTC
D: TRBD1
V: TRBV5-3
J: TRBJ2-7
size: few

CDR3: CASSQWASSQPQHF
DNA: TGCGCCAGCAGCCAATGGGCTAGCAGTCAGCCCCAGCATTTT
D: .
V: TRBV4-1
J: TRBJ1-5
size: .

CDR3: CAGRRGRRGAAPLHF
DNA: TGTGCCGGGAGGAGGGGGCGGCGGGGGGCGGCACCCCTCCACTTT
D: TRBD1
V: TRBV6-1
J: TRBJ1-6
size: .

CDR3: CSASNSRELFF
DNA: TGCAGTGCTAGTAATAGCCGGGAGCTGTTTTTT
D: .
V: TRBV20-1
J: TRBJ2-2
size: .